This T cell receptor (beta chain) was captured in a study of PD-L1 blockade in urothelial cancer. Study in general: Patients with male sex and bladder-origin urothelial cancer accounted for about nine tenths of the roughly 29 enrolled. Earlier, patients had received 0 to 3 chemotherapy regimens. Blood was subjected to analysis at 3 weeks (second dose) and 6 weeks following treatment start.

Time point of the sample: pretreatment peripheral blood. Sequencing was performed with immunoSEQ multiplex PCR; in TCRdb, only in-frame clones are kept and a portion is missing. The sample has some 45,000 clones; about 88% are singletons. The junction had 14 bases not matched to a gene; V was cut back by 8 bases and J by 5 bases. The CDR3 covers 15 residues. CDR1 and CDR2 from the germline V gene are MDHEN and SYDVKM. Sample: PBMCs, taken around atezolizumab (anti-PD-L1) treatment. This receptor was identified in a donor aged 40 or older with urothelial cancer. V gene TRBV28 combines with J gene TRBJ2-7, with TRBD2 matching 8 bases. The CDR3 region is CASGSKREKAHEQYF. In DNA, the CDR3 is TGTGCCAGCGGGTCAAAGCGGGAGAAGGCCCACGAGCAGTACTTC.